This T cell receptor beta chain originates from a study of T cell changes during pregnancy in multiple sclerosis. This CDR3 is 15 amino acids long. Germline values: CDR1 SGHRS, CDR2 YFSETQ. Germline trimming cut 1 base from V and 7 bases from J; bases unmatched to any gene: 9. Profiling relied on immunoSEQ multiplex PCR, and the TCRdb table lists in-frame clones only, not all of them. The sample lists 70,000 or so clones; about nine tenths were seen once. This clonotype originated in a female donor in good health, enrolled as a control in a pregnancy study. The sequencing here drew on peripheral blood, taken in the third trimester of pregnancy. The V gene is TRBV5-1, the J gene TRBJ1-2, with TRBD1 identical over 8 bases. The CDR3 sequence: CASSLLDREASGYTF. Written as DNA, the CDR3 is TGCGCCAGCAGCTTGTTGGACAGGGAGGCATCTGGCTACACCTTC. The full variable domain, its missing parts supplied by reference TRBV5-1 and TRBJ1-2, is KAGVTQTPRYLIKTRGQQVTLSCSPISGHRSVSWYQQTPGQGLQFLFEYFSETQRNKGNFPGRFSGRQFSNSRSEMNVSTLELGDSALYLCASSLLDREASGYTFGSGTRLTVV.